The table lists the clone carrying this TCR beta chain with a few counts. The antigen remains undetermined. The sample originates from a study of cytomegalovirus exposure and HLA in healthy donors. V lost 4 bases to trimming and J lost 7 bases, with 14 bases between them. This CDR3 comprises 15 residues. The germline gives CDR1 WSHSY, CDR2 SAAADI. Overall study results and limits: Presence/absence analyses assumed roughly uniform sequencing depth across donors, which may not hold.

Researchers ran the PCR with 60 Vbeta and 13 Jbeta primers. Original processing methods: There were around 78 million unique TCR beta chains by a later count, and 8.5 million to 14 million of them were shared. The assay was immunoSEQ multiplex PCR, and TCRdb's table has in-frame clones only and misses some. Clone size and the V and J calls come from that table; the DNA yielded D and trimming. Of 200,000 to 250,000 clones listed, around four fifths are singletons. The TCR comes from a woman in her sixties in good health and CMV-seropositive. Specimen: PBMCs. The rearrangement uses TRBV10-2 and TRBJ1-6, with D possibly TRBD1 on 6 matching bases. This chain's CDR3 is CASSVREGGNSPLHF. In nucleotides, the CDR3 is TGCGCCAGCAGTGTGAGGGAAGGGGGAAATTCACCCCTCCACTTT.